This TCR beta chain stems from a study of shared clonotypes between healthy human individuals. The study's findings and limits: Clonotypes which were not shared had lower generation probabilities than clonotypes that all four donors shared. Generally, naive subsets came out with larger estimated richness than memory subsets.

The germline CDR1 and CDR2 sequences are SGHTA and FQGNSA. The CDR3 length is 14 residues. V was trimmed by 1 base and J by 9 bases, leaving 15 bases between them. As to this clone: Its target is unknown.

The split of CD4+ cells yielded CD45RA+ naive and CD45RA-negative memory subsets. Profiling relied on immunoSEQ multiplex PCR, and the TCRdb table lists in-frame clones only, not all of them. The sample consists of around 1,100,000 clones, about 72% of them appearing once. Specimen: memory CD4+ T cells from PBMCs. The subset was: CD45RA-negative fraction. The rearrangement uses TRBV7-2 and TRBJ2-5; possibly TRBD2 for D (5 bases). The sequence came from a man younger than 30 in good health. Some clones in this sample may be carry-over from other donors' samples. DNA of the CDR3: TGTGCCAGCAGCTTAGACGGCCGGTACGGGGCCCAGTACTTC. This encodes CASSLDGRYGAQYF. The full variable domain, its missing parts supplied by reference TRBV7-2 and TRBJ2-5, is GAGVSQSPSNKVTEKGKDVELRCDPISGHTALYWYRQSLGQGLEFLIYFQGNSAPDKSGLPSDRFSAERTGGSVSTLTIQRTQQEDSAVYLCASSLDGRYGAQYFGPGTRLLVL.